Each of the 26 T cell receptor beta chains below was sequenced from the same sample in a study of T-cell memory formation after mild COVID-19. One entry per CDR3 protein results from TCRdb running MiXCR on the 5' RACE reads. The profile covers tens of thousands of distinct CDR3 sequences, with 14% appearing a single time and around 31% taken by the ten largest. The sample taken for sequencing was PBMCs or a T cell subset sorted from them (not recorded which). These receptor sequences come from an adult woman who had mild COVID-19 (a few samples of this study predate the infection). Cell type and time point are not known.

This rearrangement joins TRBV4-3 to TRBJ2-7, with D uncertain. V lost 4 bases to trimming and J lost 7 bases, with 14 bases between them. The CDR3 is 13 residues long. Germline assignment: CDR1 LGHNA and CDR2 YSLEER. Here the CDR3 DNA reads TGCGCCAGCAGCCTGGGTACAACAAGGGAGCAGTACTTC. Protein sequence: CASSLGTTREQYF.

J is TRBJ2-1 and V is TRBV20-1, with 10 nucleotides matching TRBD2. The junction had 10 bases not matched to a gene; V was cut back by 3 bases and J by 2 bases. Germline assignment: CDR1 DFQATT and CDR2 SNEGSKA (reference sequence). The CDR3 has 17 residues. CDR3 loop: CSARDSLAGGPYNEQFF. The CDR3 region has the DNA TGCAGTGCTAGGGACAGTTTAGCGGGAGGTCCCTACAATGAGCAGTTCTTC.

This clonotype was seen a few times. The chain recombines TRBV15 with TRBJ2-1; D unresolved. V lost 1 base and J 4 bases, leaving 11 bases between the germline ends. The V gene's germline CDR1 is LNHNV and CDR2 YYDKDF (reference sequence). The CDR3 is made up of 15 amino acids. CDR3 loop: CATSRAGGVYNEQFF. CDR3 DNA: TGTGCCACCAGCAGAGCTGGTGGGGTATACAATGAGCAGTTCTTC.

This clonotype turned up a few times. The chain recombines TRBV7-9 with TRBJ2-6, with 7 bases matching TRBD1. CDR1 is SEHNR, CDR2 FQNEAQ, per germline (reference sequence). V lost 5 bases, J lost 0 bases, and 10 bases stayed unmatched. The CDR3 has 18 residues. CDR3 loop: CASSAPGQPGSGANVLTF. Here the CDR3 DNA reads TGTGCCAGCAGCGCCCCGGGACAGCCCGGCTCTGGGGCCAACGTCCTGACTTTC.

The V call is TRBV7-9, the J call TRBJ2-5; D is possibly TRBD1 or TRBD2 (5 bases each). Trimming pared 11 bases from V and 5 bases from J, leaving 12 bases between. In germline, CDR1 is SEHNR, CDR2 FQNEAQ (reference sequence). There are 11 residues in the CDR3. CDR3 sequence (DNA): TGTGCCGGCGAGGGGTGGGAGACCCAGTACTTC. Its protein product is CAGEGWETQYF. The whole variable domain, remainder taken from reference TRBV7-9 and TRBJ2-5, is DTGVSQNPRHKITKRGQNVTFRCDPISEHNRLYWYRQTLGQGPEFLTYFQNEAQLEKSRLLSDRFSAERPKGSFSTLEIQRTEQGDSAMYLCAGEGWETQYFGPGTRLLVL.

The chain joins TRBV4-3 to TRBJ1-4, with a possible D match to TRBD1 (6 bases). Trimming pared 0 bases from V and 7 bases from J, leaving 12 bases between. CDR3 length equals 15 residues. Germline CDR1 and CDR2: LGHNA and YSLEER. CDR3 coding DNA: TGCGCCAGCAGCCAAGACGGGGGCGCGGGTGAAAAACTGTTTTTT. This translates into CASSQDGGAGEKLFF.

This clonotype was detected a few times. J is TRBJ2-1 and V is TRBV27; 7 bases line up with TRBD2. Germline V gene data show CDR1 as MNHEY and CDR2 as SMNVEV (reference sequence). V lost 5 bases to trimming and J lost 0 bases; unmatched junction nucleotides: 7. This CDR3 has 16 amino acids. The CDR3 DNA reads TGTGCCAGCAGTAGTAGCGGGTTCAGCTCCTACAATGAGCAGTTCTTC. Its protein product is CASSSSGFSSYNEQFF.

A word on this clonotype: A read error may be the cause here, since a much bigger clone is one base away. The CDR3 region has the DNA TGTGCCAGCAGATACACAGATACGCAGTATTTT. It encodes CASRYTDTQYF. The rearrangement uses TRBV12-3 or TRBV12-4 and TRBJ2-3; D uncertain. Deletions cut 6 bases from V and 2 bases from J, with 3 bases between. This CDR3 comprises 11 residues.

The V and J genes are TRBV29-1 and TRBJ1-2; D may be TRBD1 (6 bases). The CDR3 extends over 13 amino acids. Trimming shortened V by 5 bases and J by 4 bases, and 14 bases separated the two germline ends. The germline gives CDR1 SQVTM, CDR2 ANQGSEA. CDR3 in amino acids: CSVFSGDSYGYTF. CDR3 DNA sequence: TGCAGCGTTTTTTCAGGGGATTCCTATGGCTACACCTTC.

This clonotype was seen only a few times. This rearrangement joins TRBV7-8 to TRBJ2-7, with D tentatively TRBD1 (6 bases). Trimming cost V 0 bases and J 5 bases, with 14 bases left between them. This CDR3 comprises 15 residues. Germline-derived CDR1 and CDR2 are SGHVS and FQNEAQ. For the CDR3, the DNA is TGTGCCAGCAGCTTAGCTATCCGGGACATCAACGAGCAGTACTTC. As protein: CASSLAIRDINEQYF.

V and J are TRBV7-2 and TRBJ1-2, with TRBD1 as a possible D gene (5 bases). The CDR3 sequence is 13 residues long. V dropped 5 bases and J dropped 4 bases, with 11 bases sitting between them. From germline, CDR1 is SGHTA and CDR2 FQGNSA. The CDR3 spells CASSPRGVYGYTF. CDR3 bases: TGTGCCAGCAGCCCTCGGGGCGTCTATGGCTACACCTTC.

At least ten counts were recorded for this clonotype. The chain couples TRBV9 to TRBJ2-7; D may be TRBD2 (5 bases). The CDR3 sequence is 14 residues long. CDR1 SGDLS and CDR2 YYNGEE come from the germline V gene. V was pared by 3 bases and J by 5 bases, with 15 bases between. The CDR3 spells CASSGGAPLDEQYF. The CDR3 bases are TGTGCCAGCAGCGGGGGAGCCCCCCTGGACGAGCAGTACTTC.

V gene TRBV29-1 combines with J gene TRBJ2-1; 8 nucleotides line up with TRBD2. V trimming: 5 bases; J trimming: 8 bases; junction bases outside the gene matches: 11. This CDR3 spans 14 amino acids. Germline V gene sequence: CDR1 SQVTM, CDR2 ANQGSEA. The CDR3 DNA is TGCAGCGTTAACTCCGGGACTAGTACAGATGAGCAGTTCTTC. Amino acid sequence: CSVNSGTSTDEQFF.

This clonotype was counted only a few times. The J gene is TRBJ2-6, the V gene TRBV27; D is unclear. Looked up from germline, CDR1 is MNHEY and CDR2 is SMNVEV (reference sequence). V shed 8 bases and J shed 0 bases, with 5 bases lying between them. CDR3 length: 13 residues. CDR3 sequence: CASGHSGANVLTF. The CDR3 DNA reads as TGTGCCAGCGGGCACTCTGGGGCCAACGTCCTGACTTTC.

DNA for the CDR3: TGTGCCAGCAGAGGGGCAGGTGAAAAACTGTTTTTT. This sequence encodes CASRGAGEKLFF. The V and J genes are TRBV2 and TRBJ1-4; the D gene is possibly TRBD1 (5 bases). Germline CDR1 reads SNHLY; CDR2 reads FYNNEI. This CDR3 contains 12 residues. Trimming pared 6 bases from V and 7 bases from J, leaving 9 bases between.

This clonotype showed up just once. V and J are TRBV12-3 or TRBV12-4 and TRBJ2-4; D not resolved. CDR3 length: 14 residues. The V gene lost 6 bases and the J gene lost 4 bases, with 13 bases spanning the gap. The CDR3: CASRPRAAKNIQYF. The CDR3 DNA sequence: TGTGCCAGCAGACCCCGGGCGGCTAAAAACATTCAGTACTTC.

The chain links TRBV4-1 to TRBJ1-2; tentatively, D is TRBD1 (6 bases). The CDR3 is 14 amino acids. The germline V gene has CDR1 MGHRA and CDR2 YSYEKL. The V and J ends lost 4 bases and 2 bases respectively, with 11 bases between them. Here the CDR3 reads CASSRDDRNYGYTF. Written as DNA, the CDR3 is TGCGCCAGCAGCCGCGACGACAGGAACTATGGCTACACCTTC.

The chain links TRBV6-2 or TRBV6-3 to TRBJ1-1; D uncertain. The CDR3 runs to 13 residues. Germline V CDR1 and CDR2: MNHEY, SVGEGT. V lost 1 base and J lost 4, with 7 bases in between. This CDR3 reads CASSYWDFTEAFF. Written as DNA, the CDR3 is TGTGCCAGCAGTTACTGGGATTTCACTGAAGCTTTCTTT.

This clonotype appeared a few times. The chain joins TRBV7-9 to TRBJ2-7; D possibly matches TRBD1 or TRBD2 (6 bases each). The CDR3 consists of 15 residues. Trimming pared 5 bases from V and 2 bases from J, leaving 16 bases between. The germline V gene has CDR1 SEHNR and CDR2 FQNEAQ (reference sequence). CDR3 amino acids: CASSPPGGATYEQYF. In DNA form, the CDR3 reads TGTGCCAGCAGCCCTCCCGGGGGCGCAACCTACGAGCAGTACTTC.

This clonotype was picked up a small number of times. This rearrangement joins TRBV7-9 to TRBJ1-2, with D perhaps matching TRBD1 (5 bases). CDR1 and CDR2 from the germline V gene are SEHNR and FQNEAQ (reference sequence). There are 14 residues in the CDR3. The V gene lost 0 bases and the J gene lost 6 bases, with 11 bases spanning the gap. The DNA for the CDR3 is TGTGCCAGCAGCTTAGCGGTCAGGGAGGATGGCTACACCTTC. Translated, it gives CASSLAVREDGYTF.

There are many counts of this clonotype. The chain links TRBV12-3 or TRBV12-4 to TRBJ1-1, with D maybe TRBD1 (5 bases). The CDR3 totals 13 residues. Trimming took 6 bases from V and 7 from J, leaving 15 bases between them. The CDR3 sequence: CASSPGGGGEAFF. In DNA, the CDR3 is TGTGCCAGCAGCCCAGGCGGGGGGGGTGAAGCTTTCTTT.

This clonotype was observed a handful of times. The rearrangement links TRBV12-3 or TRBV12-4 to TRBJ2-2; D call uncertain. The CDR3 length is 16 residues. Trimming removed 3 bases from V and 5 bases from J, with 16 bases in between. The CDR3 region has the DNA TGTGCCAGCAGTTTGGGAATCAGGATGGGGACCGGGGAGCTGTTTTTT. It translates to CASSLGIRMGTGELFF.

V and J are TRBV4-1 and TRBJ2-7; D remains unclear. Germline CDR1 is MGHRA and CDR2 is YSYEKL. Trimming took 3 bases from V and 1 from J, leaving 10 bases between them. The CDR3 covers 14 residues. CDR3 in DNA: TGCGCCAGCAGCCAGAGAGAAGGATCCTACGAGCAGTACTTC. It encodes CASSQREGSYEQYF.

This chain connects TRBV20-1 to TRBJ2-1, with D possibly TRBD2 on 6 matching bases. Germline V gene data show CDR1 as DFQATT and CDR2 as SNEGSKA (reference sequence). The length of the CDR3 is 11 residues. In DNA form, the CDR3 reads TGCAGGGGGGGTGGCCCAAATGAGCAGTTCTTC. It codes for CRGGGPNEQFF.

As DNA, the CDR3 is TGTGCCACCAGTGATTGGGGGACAACCCAGAGCACAGATACGCAGTATTTT. Translation gives CATSDWGTTQSTDTQYF. The chain joins TRBV24-1 to TRBJ2-3; a weak D match, TRBD1 (6 bases). Trimming stripped 2 bases from V and 0 bases from J, with 14 bases between. The CDR3 loop spans 17 amino acids. Germline CDR1 KGHDR, CDR2 SFDVKD.

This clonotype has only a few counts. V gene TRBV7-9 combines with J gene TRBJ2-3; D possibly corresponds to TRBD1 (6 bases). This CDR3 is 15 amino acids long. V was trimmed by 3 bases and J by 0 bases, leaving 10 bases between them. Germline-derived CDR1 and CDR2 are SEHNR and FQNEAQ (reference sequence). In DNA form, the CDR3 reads TGTGCCAGCAGCTTTCAAGGGGGAAGCACAGATACGCAGTATTTT. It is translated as CASSFQGGSTDTQYF. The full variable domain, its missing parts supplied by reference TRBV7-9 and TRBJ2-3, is DTGVSQNPRHKITKRGQNVTFRCDPISEHNRLYWYRQTLGQGPEFLTYFQNEAQLEKSRLLSDRFSAERPKGSFSTLEIQRTEQGDSAMYLCASSFQGGSTDTQYFGPGTRLTVL.